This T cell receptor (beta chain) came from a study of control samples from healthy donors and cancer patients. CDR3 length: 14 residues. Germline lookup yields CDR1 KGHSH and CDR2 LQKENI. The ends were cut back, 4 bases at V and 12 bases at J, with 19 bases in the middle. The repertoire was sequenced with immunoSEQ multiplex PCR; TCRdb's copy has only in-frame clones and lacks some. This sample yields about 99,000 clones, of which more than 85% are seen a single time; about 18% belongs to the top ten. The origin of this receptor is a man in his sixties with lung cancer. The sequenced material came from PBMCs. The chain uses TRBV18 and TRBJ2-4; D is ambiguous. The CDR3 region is CASSHGYPDGNQYF. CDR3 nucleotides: TGTGCCAGCTCACACGGCTATCCGGATGGGAATCAGTACTTC.